Below are 24 T cell receptor beta chains sequenced from a single sample in a study of blood T cell repertoires in COVID-19. The table came from immunoSEQ multiplex PCR; TCRdb's copy has only in-frame clones and leaves some out. In the table there are 320,000 or so clones, about 88% of which are singletons. Specimen: PBMCs or T cells enriched from blood (not recorded which). The source is a woman in her twenties or thirties who had recovered from COVID-19.

V and J are TRBV15 and TRBJ1-1; a weak D match, TRBD1 (6 bases). Germline V gene sequence: CDR1 LNHNV, CDR2 YYDKDF (reference sequence). The CDR3 is made up of 14 amino acids. Trimming removed 5 bases at V and 5 bases at J, with 15 bases between. CDR3 bases: TGTGCCACCAGCTCATCAAACAGGGTAACTGAAGCTTTCTTT. It encodes CATSSSNRVTEAFF.

The rearrangement links TRBV24-1 to TRBJ1-6; D uncertain. This CDR3 has 16 amino acids. Trimming left V 4 bases short and J 8 bases short, with 17 bases between. Germline CDR1 reads KGHDR; CDR2 reads SFDVKD. CDR3 coding DNA: TGTGCCACCAGTGACCACCCGGAGAGGGTCTATTCACCCCTCCACTTT. Its translation: CATSDHPERVYSPLHF.

The chain combines TRBV7-8 with TRBJ2-7; D remains unclear. The germline V gene has CDR1 SGHVS and CDR2 FQNEAQ. The CDR3 sequence is 14 residues long. Trimming pared 1 base from V and 2 bases from J, leaving 9 bases between. Written as DNA, the CDR3 is TGTGCCAGCAGCTTAGGTGGCAGTACCTACGAGCAGTACTTC. Amino acids: CASSLGGSTYEQYF. Based on the CDR3 plus reference TRBV7-8 and TRBJ2-7, the full variable domain is GAGVSQSPRYKVAKRGQDVALRCDPISGHVSLFWYQQALGQGPEFLTYFQNEAQLDKSGLPSDRFFAERPEGSVSTLKIQRTQQEDSAVYLCASSLGGSTYEQYFGPGTRLTVT.

The J gene is TRBJ2-5, the V gene TRBV5-6, with a weak D call TRBD2 (5 bases). The CDR3 sequence is 14 residues long. Between the trimmed V and J ends, which lost 6 bases and 4 bases, there was a span of 16 bases. Germline CDR1 is SGHDT and CDR2 is YYEEEE. The DNA of the CDR3 is TGTGCCAGCAACGAGGGCAGTAAGGTAGAGACCCAGTACTTC. This translates into CASNEGSKVETQYF.

This clone came up once. The V and J genes are TRBV4-2 and TRBJ2-1; D gene unclear. The CDR3 is 19 amino acids. The V end lost 4 bases, the J end lost 0 bases, and 22 bases lay between the germline ends. CDR1 and CDR2 from the germline V gene are LGHNA and YNFKEQ. The CDR3 spells CASSPRENAPESSYNEQFF. CDR3 coding DNA: TGTGCCAGCAGCCCTAGAGAGAACGCACCGGAGAGCTCCTACAATGAGCAGTTCTTC.

V usage is TRBV29-1 and J usage is TRBJ2-7, with D possibly being TRBD1 (8 bases). Trimming took off 6 bases at V and 1 base at J, with 16 bases between the two ends. Germline CDR1 is SQVTM and CDR2 is ANQGSEA. The CDR3 sequence is 14 residues long. CDR3 nucleotide sequence: TGCAGCGTCTCCGGACAGGGAGGGTCCTACGAGCAGTACTTC. Translated: CSVSGQGGSYEQYF.

This rearrangement joins TRBV30 to TRBJ1-4; TRBD1 might be the D (6 bases). The CDR3 loop spans 13 amino acids. CDR1 GTSNPN and CDR2 SVGIG come from the germline V gene (reference sequence). V gave up 0 bases and J gave up 8 bases, with 10 bases separating them. Here the CDR3 reads CAWSVGGEEKLFF. The CDR3 DNA reads as TGTGCCTGGAGTGTAGGGGGAGAGGAAAAACTGTTTTTT.

The V and J genes are TRBV7-9 and TRBJ1-4; tentative D call: TRBD1 (5 bases). The V and J ends lost 7 bases and 6 bases respectively, with 15 bases between them. Germline V lookup: CDR1 SEHNR, CDR2 FQNEAQ (reference sequence). The CDR3 has 14 amino acids. CDR3: CASKSSAGDEKLFF. In DNA form, the CDR3 reads TGTGCCAGCAAATCTTCGGCGGGGGATGAAAAACTGTTTTTT.

The chain combines TRBV27 with TRBJ2-1; D unclear. Trimming removed 9 bases from V and 4 bases from J, with 13 bases in between. This CDR3 contains 13 residues. Per the germline V gene, CDR1 is MNHEY and CDR2 is SMNVEV (reference sequence). The CDR3 nucleotides read TGTGCCAGTCATGGAGTCGGGTACAATGAGCAGTTCTTC. Translated, it gives CASHGVGYNEQFF.

The chain employs TRBV7-2 and TRBJ1-4, with TRBD1 matching over 9 bases. The junction had 5 bases not matched to a gene; V was cut back by 3 bases and J by 6 bases. CDR3 length: 15 amino acids. Germline loops: CDR1 SGHTA, CDR2 FQGNSA. CDR3 DNA: TGTGCCAGCAGCTTCCTGGGACAGGGCTATGAAAAACTGTTTTTT. Translated, it gives CASSFLGQGYEKLFF.

This clone was detected once. This chain links TRBV18 with TRBJ2-5, with D tentatively TRBD2 (6 bases). Trimming cost V 0 bases and J 5 bases, with 13 bases left between them. The CDR3 is made up of 15 amino acids. The germline V gene encodes CDR1 KGHSH and CDR2 LQKENI. CDR3 protein: CASSPPGTREETQYF. CDR3 nucleotide sequence: TGTGCCAGCTCACCACCCGGGACCCGGGAGGAGACCCAGTACTTC. Filled out from reference TRBV18 and TRBJ2-5, the complete variable domain reads NAGVMQNPRHLVRRRGQEARLRCSPMKGHSHVYWYRQLPEEGLKFMVYLQKENIIDESGMPKERFSAEFPKEGPSILRIQQVVRGDSAAYFCASSPPGTREETQYFGPGTRLLVL.

The chain couples TRBV11-2 to TRBJ2-3; no clear D. The CDR3 runs 15 residues. Germline lookup yields CDR1 SGHAT and CDR2 FQNNGV. Trimming removed 4 bases from V and 5 bases from J, with 16 bases in between. CDR3 nucleotides: TGTGCCAGCAGCTCCCCGGTGGTCCGCGTAGATACGCAGTATTTT. Protein sequence: CASSSPVVRVDTQYF.

This chain links TRBV1 with TRBJ2-5; the table assigns TRBD2, which was not confirmed against the DNA. TRBV1 is reported as a pseudogene. CDR3 size: 14 residues. The CDR3 nucleotides read TGCACCAGCAGCCAAGACAATTACTCAGAGACCCAGTACTTC. It translates to CTSSQDNYSETQYF.

The rearrangement links TRBV15 to TRBJ1-1, with D unresolved. This CDR3 has 12 amino acids. CDR1 and CDR2 from the germline V gene are LNHNV and YYDKDF (reference sequence). The V end lost 1 base, the J end lost 6 bases, and 6 bases lay between the germline ends. The CDR3 DNA reads TGTGCCACCAGCAGAGCTTCCCCTGAAGCTTTCTTT. Translation gives CATSRASPEAFF.

This clone was seen a few times. The J gene is TRBJ2-7, the V gene TRBV5-1, with TRBD1 matching over 9 bases. Germline assignment: CDR1 SGHRS and CDR2 YFSETQ. The CDR3 runs 14 residues. With V trimmed by 4 bases and J by 5 bases, 7 bases remained unmatched. The CDR3 region is CASSREQGAHEQYF. The CDR3 DNA follows: TGCGCCAGCAGCCGGGAACAGGGGGCCCACGAGCAGTACTTC.

V and J are TRBV7-8 and TRBJ1-1; 10 positions match TRBD1. This CDR3 spans 17 amino acids. V dropped 5 bases and J dropped 4; count of bases not matched to a gene: 13. Germline lookup yields CDR1 SGHVS and CDR2 FQNEAQ. CDR3 in DNA: TGTGCCAGCAGCCCCCGCAGCCGACAGGGGGCCGTCACTGAAGCTTTCTTT. Protein sequence: CASSPRSRQGAVTEAFF.

The V and J genes are TRBV5-1 and TRBJ2-7, with TRBD1 identical over 7 bases. V lost 4 bases, J lost 5 bases, and 9 bases stayed unmatched. CDR1 and CDR2 from the germline V gene are SGHRS and YFSETQ. This CDR3 spans 14 amino acids. CDR3 in DNA: TGCGCCAGCAGCCAAGAAGACAGGGCCGACGAGCAGTACTTC. It specifies CASSQEDRADEQYF.

This clone was picked up one time. The genes are TRBV19 and TRBJ1-4, with D tentatively TRBD1 (5 bases). The germline gives CDR1 LNHDA, CDR2 SQIVND (reference sequence). Between the trimmed V and J ends, which lost 0 bases and 0 bases, there was a span of 8 bases. The CDR3 covers 16 residues. As DNA, the CDR3 is TGTGCCAGTAGTATAGACGGGACTTCAACTAATGAAAAACTGTTTTTT. Translation gives CASSIDGTSTNEKLFF.

The V gene is TRBV19, the J gene TRBJ1-5; perhaps TRBD1 as D (6 bases). This CDR3 region has 15 residues. V shed 6 bases and J shed 0 bases, with 12 bases lying between them. Germline CDR1 reads LNHDA; CDR2 reads SQIVND (reference sequence). The CDR3 nucleotides read TGTGCCAGTAGACCCGACAGGAGTAGCAATCAGCCCCAGCATTTT. This sequence encodes CASRPDRSSNQPQHF.

The CDR3 coding sequence is TGCGCCAGCAGCTACGGACAGGGAGTGGGCGCTGAAGCTTTCTTT. This gives the protein CASSYGQGVGAEAFF. The V call is TRBV5-1, the J call TRBJ1-1; 8 bases agree with TRBD1. The CDR3 spans 15 residues. Germline trimming cut 3 bases from V and 6 bases from J; bases unmatched to any gene: 10. Germline V gives CDR1 SGHRS, CDR2 YFSETQ.

This rearrangement joins TRBV5-1 to TRBJ2-7; 10 nucleotides agree with TRBD1. Germline loops: CDR1 SGHRS, CDR2 YFSETQ. This CDR3 is 18 amino acids long. After removal of 4 bases from V and 1 base from J, the junction contained 14 bases not matched to a gene. The CDR3 bases are TGCGCCAGCAGCCTGGGGGGACAGGGGAGGATAGTGTCCTACGAGCAGTACTTC. This encodes CASSLGGQGRIVSYEQYF.

This rearrangement joins TRBV6-5 to TRBJ2-7; TRBD1 might be the D (5 bases). CDR1 MNHEY and CDR2 SVGAGI come from the germline V gene. The V and J ends lost 7 bases and 6 bases respectively, with 22 bases between them. The CDR3 runs to 15 residues. The CDR3 DNA is TGTGCCAGCACTTTACTCAGCCAGGGTAAGGGCGAGCAGTACTTC. Its protein is CASTLLSQGKGEQYF.

The chain carries TRBV5-4 and TRBJ1-1, with D unclear. This CDR3 comprises 13 residues. Trimming shortened V by 0 bases and J by 5 bases, and 8 bases separated the two germline ends. Per germline, CDR1 SGHNT and CDR2 YYREEE (reference sequence). CDR3 region: CASSLAGETEAFF. CDR3 DNA: TGTGCCAGCAGCTTGGCCGGGGAAACTGAAGCTTTCTTT.

This clone was counted once. One end of the junction varies from germline; a read error may be responsible. The rearrangement joins TRBV27 to TRBJ2-1, with a tentative D call TRBD1 (6 bases). The CDR3 contains 16 residues. From germline, CDR1 is MNHEY and CDR2 SMNVEV (reference sequence). The CDR3 is CASSLMVGASYNGQFF. CDR3 bases: TGTGCCAGCAGTTTAATGGTGGGGGCATCCTACAATGGGCAGTTCTTC.